The 4 T cell receptor beta chains presented below share a single source sample, sequenced in a study of naive and memory T cell subsets. General study points: Especially in CD8 cells, naive repertoires contained a few larger clonotypes, possibly CD45RA-re-expressing memory cells.

Antigens of these TCRs are unknown. Two oligonucleotides, mixed equimolar, formed the beta constant-region primer covering TRBC1 and TRBC2. Four rounds of PCR amplified the ligated cDNA using nested alpha and beta constant-region primers plus SP2. TCRdb fed the UMI-ligation and nested PCR reads into MiXCR, producing one record per CDR3 protein. The table includes roughly 97,000 distinct CDR3 sequences, roughly 15% detected once. Specimen: naive CD8+ T cells from blood. The receptors derive from a human donor in good health.

This chain uses TRBV7-6 with TRBJ2-1; 10 positions agree with TRBD1. This CDR3 has 15 amino acids. CDR1 is SGHVS and CDR2 is FNYEAQ in the germline V gene. J lost 3 bases, V lost 1 base, and 0 bases had no gene match. The CDR3 DNA reads as TGTGCCAGCAGCTTAGGGGACAGGGGCTACAATGAGCAGTTCTTC. Amino acids: CASSLGDRGYNEQFF.

V is TRBV7-2 and J is TRBJ1-1; the D is unclear. The CDR3 is 13 residues long. V was cut by 5 bases and J by 3 bases, with 10 bases left in between. CDR1 and CDR2 (germline): SGHTA, FQGNSA. The DNA of the CDR3 is TGTGCCAGCAGCCCGCCGGCATACACTGAAGCTTTCTTT. Protein: CASSPPAYTEAFF.

The chain links TRBV6-5 to TRBJ1-1; D is unresolved. This CDR3 is built from 17 residues. V lost 6 bases, J lost 5 bases, and 25 bases lay in between. Germline V gives CDR1 MNHEY, CDR2 SVGAGI. The CDR3, as DNA: TGTGCCAGCAGACACCGCGGCGGGCCAGGTGTGGGGACTGAAGCTTTCTTT. Protein: CASRHRGGPGVGTEAFF.

In its sample, this clonotype was seen a few times. The chain uses TRBV7-9 and TRBJ2-3; 10 bases align to TRBD1. Trimming at V came to 3 bases and at J to 1 base, leaving 10 bases not matched to a gene. Germline V gene data show CDR1 as SEHNR and CDR2 as FQNEAQ (reference sequence). This CDR3 has 18 residues. CDR3 bases: TGTGCCAGCAGCTTTACAACCGGGACAGGGGAAGGCACAGATACGCAGTATTTT. Translation gives CASSFTTGTGEGTDTQYF.